This note documents a single TCR beta chain sequence. Its antigen remains unknown. This record comes from a study of cytomegalovirus exposure and HLA in healthy donors. General observations from the study: In a later analysis, V- and J-gene trimming of beta chains associated with a DCLRE1C missense variant, replicated independently. It was only CMV serostatus that was available as immune exposure information.

The CDR3 runs to 12 residues. V was trimmed by 8 bases and J by 6 bases, leaving 12 bases between them. Germline lookup yields CDR1 KGHSH and CDR2 LQKENI. PCR primers comprised 60 Vbeta and 13 Jbeta primers. The assay was immunoSEQ multiplex PCR, and TCRdb's table has in-frame clones only and misses some. The sample includes hundreds of thousands of clones, roughly 89% of them seen just once. The specimen sequenced was PBMCs. V usage is TRBV18 and J usage is TRBJ2-3, with a possible D match to TRBD1 (5 bases). The TCR comes from a woman aged 18-35 years in good health and CMV-seronegative. CDR3 sequence: CASQGVADTQYF. The CDR3 DNA is TGTGCCAGCCAAGGGGTTGCCGATACGCAGTATTTT.